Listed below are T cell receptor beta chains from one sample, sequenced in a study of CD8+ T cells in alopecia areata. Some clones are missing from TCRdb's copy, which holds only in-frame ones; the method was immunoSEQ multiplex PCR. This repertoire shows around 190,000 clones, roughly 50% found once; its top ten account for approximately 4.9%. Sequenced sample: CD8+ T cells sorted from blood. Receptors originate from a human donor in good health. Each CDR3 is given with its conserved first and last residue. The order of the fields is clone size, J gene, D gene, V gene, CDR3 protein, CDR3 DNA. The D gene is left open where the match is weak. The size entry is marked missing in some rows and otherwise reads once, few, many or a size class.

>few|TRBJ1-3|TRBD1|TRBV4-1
CASSPPEGGRNTIYF
TGCGCCAGCAGCCCCCCAGAAGGGGGCAGGAACACCATATATTTT
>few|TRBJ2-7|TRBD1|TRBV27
CASSPGTGGEYEQYF
TGTGCCAGCAGTCCCGGGACAGGGGGCGAATACGAGCAGTACTTC
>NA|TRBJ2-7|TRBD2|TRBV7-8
CASSSPMSGGARYEQYF
TGTGCCAGCAGCTCACCCATGAGCGGGGGGGCTCGTTACGAGCAGTACTTC
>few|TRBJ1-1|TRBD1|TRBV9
CASSVEGADTEAFF
TGTGCCAGCAGCGTAGAGGGGGCTGACACTGAAGCTTTCTTT
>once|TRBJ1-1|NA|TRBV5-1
CASSSRGYSNTEAFF
TGCGCCAGCAGCTCAAGGGGGTATTCGAACACTGAAGCTTTCTTT
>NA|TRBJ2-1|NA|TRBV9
CASSVEGTSSDEQFF
TGTGCCAGCAGCGTAGAAGGGACTTCCTCCGATGAGCAGTTCTTC
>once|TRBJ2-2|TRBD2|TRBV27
CASSFSGGPNTGELFF
TGTGCCAGCAGTTTCAGCGGGGGGCCGAACACCGGGGAGCTGTTTTTT
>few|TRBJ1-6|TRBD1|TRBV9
CASSGGDSNSPLHF
TGTGCCAGCAGCGGAGGGGACAGTAATTCACCCCTCCACTTT
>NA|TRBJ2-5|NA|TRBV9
CASSVDREETQYF
TGTGCCAGCAGCGTAGACAGGGAGGAGACCCAGTACTTC
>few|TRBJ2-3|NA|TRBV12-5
CASGLVQAGDTQYF
TGTGCTAGTGGTTTGGTACAGGCTGGCGATACGCAGTATTTT
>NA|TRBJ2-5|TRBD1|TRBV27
CASSSAPGSAQGMETQYF
TGTGCCAGCAGTTCCGCCCCCGGATCGGCACAGGGGATGGAGACCCAGTACTTC
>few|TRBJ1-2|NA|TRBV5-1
CASSSYRDGYTF
TGCGCCAGCAGCTCTTACAGGGATGGCTACACCTTC
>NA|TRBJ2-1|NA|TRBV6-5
CASTQVARGQDEQFF
TGTGCCAGCACCCAGGTGGCAAGGGGTCAAGATGAGCAGTTCTTC
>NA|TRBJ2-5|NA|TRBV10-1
CASLDSLKGMFQETQYF
TGCGCCAGCCTTGATAGCCTCAAGGGAATGTTCCAAGAGACCCAGTACTTC
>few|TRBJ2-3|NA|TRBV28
CASSLSRPDTQYF
TGTGCCAGCAGTTTATCTCGCCCAGATACGCAGTATTTT
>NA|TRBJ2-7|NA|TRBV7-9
CASSLGLGRAYEQYF
TGTGCCAGCAGCTTAGGGTTAGGCAGGGCCTACGAGCAGTACTTC
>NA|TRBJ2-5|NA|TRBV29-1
CSVEGNPLQETQYF
TGCAGCGTTGAAGGAAATCCTTTACAAGAGACCCAGTACTTC
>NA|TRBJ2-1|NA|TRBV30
CAGSPGIGNEQFF
TGTGCCGGCTCGCCGGGCATAGGGAATGAGCAGTTCTTC
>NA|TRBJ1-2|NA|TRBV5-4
CASSFRGVDGYTF
TGTGCCAGCAGCTTTAGGGGCGTTGATGGCTACACCTTC
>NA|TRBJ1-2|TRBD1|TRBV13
CASSGRTGIYGYTF
TGTGCCAGCAGCGGCAGGACAGGGATTTATGGCTACACCTTC
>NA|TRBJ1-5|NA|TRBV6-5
CASSYSSNQPQHF
TGTGCCAGCAGTTACTCGAGTAATCAGCCCCAGCATTTT
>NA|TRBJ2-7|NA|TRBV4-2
CASSQAQGGEQYF
TGTGCCAGCAGCCAAGCACAGGGTGGGGAGCAGTACTTC
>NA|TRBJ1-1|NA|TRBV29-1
CSVQGNTEAFF
TGCAGCGTTCAGGGTAACACTGAAGCTTTCTTT
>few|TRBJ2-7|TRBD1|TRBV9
CASSGNRQGSYEQYF
TGTGCCAGCAGCGGGAACCGACAGGGGTCCTACGAGCAGTACTTC
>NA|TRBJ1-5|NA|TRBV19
CASSSTGGRQPQHF
TGTGCCAGTAGCTCTACGGGGGGACGTCAGCCCCAGCATTTT
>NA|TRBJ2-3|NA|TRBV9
CASSVEDYGGDTQYF
TGTGCCAGCAGCGTAGAGGACTACGGCGGAGATACGCAGTATTTT
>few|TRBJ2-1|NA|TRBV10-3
CAIKMGPGYNEQFF
TGTGCCATCAAGATGGGACCAGGGTACAATGAGCAGTTCTTC
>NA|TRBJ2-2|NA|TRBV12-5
CASGQHTGELFF
TGTGCTAGTGGCCAGCACACCGGGGAGCTGTTTTTT
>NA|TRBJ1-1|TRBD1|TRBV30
CAWLQGGTEAFF
TGTGCCTGGCTACAGGGGGGCACTGAAGCTTTCTTT
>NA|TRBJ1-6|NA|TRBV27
CASSFVWDGASPLHF
TGTGCCAGCAGCTTCGTCTGGGACGGGGCTTCACCCCTCCACTTT
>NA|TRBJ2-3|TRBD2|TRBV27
CASSLTSGGPSSTDTQYF
TGTGCCAGCAGTCTGACTAGCGGGGGGCCTTCTAGCACAGATACGCAGTATTTT
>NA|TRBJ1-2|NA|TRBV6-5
CASSYSAGGYTF
TGTGCCAGCAGTTACTCCGCTGGGGGCTACACCTTC
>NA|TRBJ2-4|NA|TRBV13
CASSLGKNIQYF
TGTGCCAGCAGCTTAGGCAAAAACATTCAGTACTTC
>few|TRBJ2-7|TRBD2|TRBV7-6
CASSDGGAHYEQYF
TGTGCCAGCAGCGACGGGGGGGCCCACTACGAGCAGTACTTC
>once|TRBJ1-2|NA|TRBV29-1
CSVEDRIGAYYGYTF
TGCAGCGTTGAAGATCGGATAGGGGCCTACTATGGCTACACCTTC
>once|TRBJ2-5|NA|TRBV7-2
CASSRSKMTWKETQYF
TGTGCCAGCAGCCGATCCAAAATGACTTGGAAGGAGACCCAGTACTTC
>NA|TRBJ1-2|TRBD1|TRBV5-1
CASSTDRGWGYRYGYTF
TGCGCCAGCAGCACGGACAGGGGATGGGGATATAGGTATGGCTACACCTTC
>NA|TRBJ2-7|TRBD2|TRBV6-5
CASSPGRGASYEQYF
TGTGCCAGCAGTCCCGGGAGGGGGGCCTCCTACGAGCAGTACTTC
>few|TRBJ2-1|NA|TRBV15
CATSRWELRGRQGEQFF
TGTGCCACCAGCAGATGGGAGCTTAGAGGTCGTCAGGGTGAGCAGTTCTTC
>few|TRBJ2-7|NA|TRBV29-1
CSVADRAIDYEQYF
TGCAGCGTTGCCGACCGGGCTATCGACTACGAGCAGTACTTC
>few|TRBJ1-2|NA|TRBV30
CAWSPDGNYGYTF
TGTGCCTGGAGTCCGGACGGTAACTATGGCTACACCTTC
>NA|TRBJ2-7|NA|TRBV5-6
CASSRGGGPNYEQYF
TGTGCCAGCAGCAGGGGAGGGGGTCCCAACTACGAGCAGTACTTC
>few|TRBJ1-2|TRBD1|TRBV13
CASSFDRGKGDGYTF
TGTGCCAGCAGCTTCGACAGGGGGAAGGGGGATGGCTACACCTTC
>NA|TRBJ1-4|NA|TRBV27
CASSQGEKLFF
TGTGCCAGCAGTCAAGGTGAAAAACTGTTTTTT
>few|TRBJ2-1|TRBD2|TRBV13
CASSLGGRGNEQFF
TGTGCCAGCAGCTTAGGCGGGAGGGGGAATGAGCAGTTCTTC
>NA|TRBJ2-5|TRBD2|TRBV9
CASSGEGTQYF
TGTGCCAGCAGCGGGGAGGGGACCCAGTACTTC
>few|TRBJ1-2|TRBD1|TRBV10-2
CATRDSYGYTF
TGCGCCACCCGGGACAGCTATGGCTACACCTTC
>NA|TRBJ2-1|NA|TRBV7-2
CASSLRARDEQFF
TGTGCCAGCAGCTTGAGGGCACGGGATGAGCAGTTCTTC
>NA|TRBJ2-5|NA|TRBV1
CTSGIVLKTQYF
TGCACCAGCGGTATAGTCTTGAAGACCCAGTACTTC
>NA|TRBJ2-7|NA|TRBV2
CASRVRAAPLEQYF
TGTGCCAGCAGGGTCCGGGCGGCCCCTCTCGAGCAGTACTTC
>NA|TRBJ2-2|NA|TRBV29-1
CSVLTEPTGELFF
TGCAGCGTATTGACCGAACCCACCGGGGAGCTGTTTTTT
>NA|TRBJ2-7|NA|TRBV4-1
CASSPPGADEQYF
TGCGCCAGCAGCCCGCCAGGGGCGGACGAGCAGTACTTC
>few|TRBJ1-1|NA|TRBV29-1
CSALQGNTEAFF
TGCAGCGCCTTACAGGGGAACACTGAAGCTTTCTTT
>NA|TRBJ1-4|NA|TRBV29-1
CSAGWEQSNEKLFF
TGCAGCGCCGGGTGGGAGCAATCTAATGAAAAACTGTTTTTT
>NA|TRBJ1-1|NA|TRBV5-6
CASSLGGPDTEAFF
TGTGCCAGCAGCTTGGGGGGACCGGACACTGAAGCTTTCTTT
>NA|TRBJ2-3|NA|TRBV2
CASSEDPDTQYF
TGTGCCAGCAGTGAAGACCCCGATACGCAGTATTTT
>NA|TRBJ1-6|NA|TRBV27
CASSLASTLPDSPLHF
TGTGCCAGCAGTTTAGCCTCGACACTCCCTGATTCACCCCTCCACTTT